This paragraph reports one T cell receptor beta chain. Here immunoSEQ multiplex PCR was the method, and the copy in TCRdb shows in-frame clones only, minus some. The sample yields hundreds of thousands of clones, 72% seen once. This sample was included in a study of shared clonotypes between healthy human individuals. This clonotype was sampled from a woman in her thirties in good health. Material: memory CD4+ T cells sorted from blood. Indicated subset: CD45RA-negative fraction.

CDR3 region: CASARGEKLFF. In DNA form, the CDR3 reads TGTGCCAGCGCTCGGGGGGAAAAACTGTTTTTT. The chain carries TRBV2 and TRBJ1-4; D may be TRBD1 (5 bases). This CDR3 is built from 11 residues. Germline V gene sequence: CDR1 SNHLY, CDR2 FYNNEI. The V end lost 8 bases, the J end lost 8 bases, and 9 bases lay between the germline ends.